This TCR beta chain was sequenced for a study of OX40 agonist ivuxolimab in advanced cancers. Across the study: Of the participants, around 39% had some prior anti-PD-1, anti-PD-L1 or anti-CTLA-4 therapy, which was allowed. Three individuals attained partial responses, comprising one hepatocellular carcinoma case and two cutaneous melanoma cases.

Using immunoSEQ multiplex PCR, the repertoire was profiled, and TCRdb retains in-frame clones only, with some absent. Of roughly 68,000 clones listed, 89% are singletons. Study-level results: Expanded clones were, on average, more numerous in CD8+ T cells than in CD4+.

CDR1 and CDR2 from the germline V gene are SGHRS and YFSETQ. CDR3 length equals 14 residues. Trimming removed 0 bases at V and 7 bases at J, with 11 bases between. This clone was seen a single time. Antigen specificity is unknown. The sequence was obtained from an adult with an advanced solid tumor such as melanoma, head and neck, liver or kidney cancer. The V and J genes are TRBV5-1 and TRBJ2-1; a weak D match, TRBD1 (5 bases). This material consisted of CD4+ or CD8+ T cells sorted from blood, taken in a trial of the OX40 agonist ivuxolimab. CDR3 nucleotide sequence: TGCGCCAGCAGCTTGGAGGGGATTGGAAATGAGCAGTTCTTC. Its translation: CASSLEGIGNEQFF.